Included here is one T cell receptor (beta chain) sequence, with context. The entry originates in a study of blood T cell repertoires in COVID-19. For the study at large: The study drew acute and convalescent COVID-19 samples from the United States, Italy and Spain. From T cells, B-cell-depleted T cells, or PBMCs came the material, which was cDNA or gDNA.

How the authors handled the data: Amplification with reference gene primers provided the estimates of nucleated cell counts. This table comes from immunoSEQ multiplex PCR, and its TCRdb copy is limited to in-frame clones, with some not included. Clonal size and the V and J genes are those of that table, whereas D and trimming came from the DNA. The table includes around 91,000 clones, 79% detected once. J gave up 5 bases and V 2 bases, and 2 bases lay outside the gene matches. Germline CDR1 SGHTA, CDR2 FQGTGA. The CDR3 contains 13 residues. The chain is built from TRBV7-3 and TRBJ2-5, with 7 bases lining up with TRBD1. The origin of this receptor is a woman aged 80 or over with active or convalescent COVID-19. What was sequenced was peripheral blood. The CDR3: CASSLGGQETQYF. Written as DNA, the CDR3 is TGTGCCAGCAGCTTAGGGGGACAGGAGACCCAGTACTTC.